This T cell receptor beta chain was documented in a study of T cells in Graves' hyperthyroidism and ophthalmopathy (dated by TCRdb to about 2019). Describing the broader study: Peripheral blood samples were taken at initial diagnosis, before any treatment was given. In about six Graves' hyperthyroidism patients, the study also compared T-cell repertoires from thyroid tissue with T-cell repertoires from blood. After sampling, hyperthyroidism patients received methimazole starting at 30 mg daily, and ophthalmopathy patients received high-dose intravenous methylprednisolone. An independent validation cohort of around 19 hyperthyroidism patients and approximately 15 patients who later progressed to ophthalmopathy tested prospective prediction of ophthalmopathy. According to the paper, TCR Vbeta CDR3 sequencing was carried out on more than 120 peripheral blood samples, which came from over 40 ophthalmopathy, under 80 hyperthyroidism and roughly 17 progressor patients. A discovery cohort of roughly 100 patients, roughly 45 with Graves' ophthalmopathy and approximately 60 with stable Graves' hyperthyroidism, was used to find distinguishing TCR V-J signatures. The approximately 90 discovery patients were randomly split 7:3 into training and test sets. Beyond this particular receptor, the publication reports: Most expanded thyroid clonotypes (frequency above 0.001) were also detected in blood, a finding suggesting that blood repertoires may reflect thyroid immune responses. A 13 V-J signature model separated ophthalmopathy from stable hyperthyroidism, with roughly 88% sensitivity and 81% to 83% specificity in cross-validation and 80%/75% in testing. In validation, the model predicted progression to ophthalmopathy with about 71% sensitivity and approximately 72% specificity, a median of around six months before onset. No statistical method was used to fix the sample size in advance, and group allocation was not hidden from the investigators.

Ophthalmopathy patients had moderately to severely active disease, Clinical Activity Score of at least 3, NOSPECS grade of at least 4, and duration under 3 months. Patients with uncontrolled infections, other autoimmune diseases, pregnancy or lactation were excluded. Clinical symptoms, serum thyroxine and TRAb, thyroid ultrasound, and orbital computed tomography formed the basis for the diagnoses. Ficoll-Paque density gradient centrifugation was used to isolate PBMCs from about 9.4 ml of fresh peripheral blood. Trizol reagent was used to extract total RNA, and RNA quality was then checked on an Agilent 2100 Bioanalyzer. This clonotype was counted at least ten times. What antigen it recognizes has not been identified. Within one base of it there is no much larger clone, and no base qualities were kept. The TCR beta CDR3 regions were amplified from the RNA transcripts. A first-round RT-PCR of the TCR CDR3 used the HTBI primer set with the Qiagen OneStep RT-PCR kit. Libraries were constructed in a second round of multiplex PCR, after which size selection and purification were performed. The libraries were sequenced on an Illumina HiSeq2000 using paired-end 100 bp reads. As for the authors' bioinformatics: SOAPnuke was used to process the raw data, removing reads that contained adapters or uncalled bases, had a mean Phred below 15, or lacked an exact match to the constant primer or identifier. High-quality paired reads were merged with COPE v1.2.5, and unique nucleotide sequences were defined as clonotypes. MiTCR v1.1 was used to align the clonotypes against IMGT TRBV, TRBD and TRBJ reference segments. The analysis was restricted to V-J combinations with a frequency above 0.0001, which together covered just over 99% of the repertoires. A TCS score was defined as the ratio of F50 (clonal expansion) to E x V (chaos), with BLOSUM62-based TCRdist applied between CDR3 peptides within each V-J. Welch's t-statistics and random forest reduced some 510 V-J features to roughly 13, which were used in a naive Bayes classifier (R e1071). TCRdb reworked the public reads: Q25 trimming with fastp, MiXCR clone assembly, productive beta chains retained. Rows matching on CDR3 protein sequence are summarized as one entry with the most common DNA and genes. The V and J calls here are based on TCRdb, not the publication. This sample comprises approximately 400,000 distinct CDR3 sequences, over 12% of them detected only once. The ten largest account for approximately 27% of the sample.

The clonotype comes from a man in his fifties or sixties with Graves' ophthalmopathy. The sample taken for sequencing was blood.

The DNA sequence is TGTGCCACCAGCAGAGATCTGGGACTAGCGGGAGGGCCACTCCTTGAGCAGTTCTTC. This codes for CATSRDLGLAGGPLLEQFF. Recombination linked TRBV15 to TRBJ2-1; 16 bases in the middle match TRBD2. The germline V and J ends show losses of 0 bases and 9 bases respectively, and no gene match explains 11 bases of the junction. CDR1 and CDR2, per the germline V gene (reference sequence), are LNHNV and YYDKDF. The CDR3, from cysteine to phenylalanine, totals 19 residues. The entry retains the CDR3 DNA only, 57 bases that are in frame from base 1.